The present T cell receptor beta chain was sequenced within a study of shared clonotypes between healthy human individuals. The V end was cut by 3 bases, the J end by 3 bases, with 9 bases between. CDR1 and CDR2 (germline): MNHEY, SMNVEV (reference sequence). There are 13 residues in the CDR3. Findings and limits, study-wide: Among the subsets, naive ones generally showed larger estimated richness than memory ones. Owing to a small donor count, the genetic and exposure-history diversity represented was limited.

Cells designated naive CD8 were CD45RO-negative and were positively selected for CCR7, with terminally differentiated effector memory CD45RA+ cells excluded. About this clone itself: Its antigen remains unknown.

Some clones are missing from TCRdb's copy, which holds only in-frame ones; the method was immunoSEQ multiplex PCR. The data show a few hundred thousand clones, 95% seen once. The chain uses TRBV27 and TRBJ2-7; TRBD1 is a possible D gene (6 bases). The sequence was collected from a woman in her 30s in good health. Sequenced sample: naive CD8+ T cells sorted from blood. CDR3 in amino acids: CASSFGQFYEQYF. The CDR3, as DNA: TGTGCCAGCAGTTTCGGACAGTTCTACGAGCAGTACTTC.